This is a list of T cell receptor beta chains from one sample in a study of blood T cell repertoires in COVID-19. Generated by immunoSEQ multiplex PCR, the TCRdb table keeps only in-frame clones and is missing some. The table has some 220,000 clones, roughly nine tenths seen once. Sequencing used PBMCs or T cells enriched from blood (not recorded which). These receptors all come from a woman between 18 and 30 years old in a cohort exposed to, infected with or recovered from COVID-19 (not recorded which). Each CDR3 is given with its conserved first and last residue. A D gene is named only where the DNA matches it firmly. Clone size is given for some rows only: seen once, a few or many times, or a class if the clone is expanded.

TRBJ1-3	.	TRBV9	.	TGTGCCAGCAGCGGACAGTCCTCTGGAAACACCATATATTTT	CASSGQSSGNTIYF
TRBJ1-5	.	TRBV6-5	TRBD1	TGTGCCAGCAGTCCTCGGACAGGCAGCAATCAGCCCCAGCATTTT	CASSPRTGSNQPQHF
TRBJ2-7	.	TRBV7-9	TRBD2	TGTGCCAGCAGCCCCCCATGGGCGGGAGACTCCTACGAGCAGTACTTC	CASSPPWAGDSYEQYF
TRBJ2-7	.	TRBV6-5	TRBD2	TGTGCCGGGTGGACTAGCGGGTCCTACGAGCAGTACTTC	CAGWTSGSYEQYF
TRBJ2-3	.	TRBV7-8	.	TGTGCCAGCAGCTTAGGGGCTCGGAGGGACACAGATACGCAGTATTTT	CASSLGARRDTDTQYF
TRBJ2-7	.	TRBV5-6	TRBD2	TGTGCCAGCAGCTTGCGGCCCTCAGCGGGAGGGCCTACCGAGCAGTACTTC	CASSLRPSAGGPTEQYF
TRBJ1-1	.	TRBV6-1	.	TGTGCCAGCAGTGAACAACAGAACACTGAAGCTTTCTTT	CASSEQQNTEAFF
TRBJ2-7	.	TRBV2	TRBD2	TGTGCCAGCAGTGGACTAGCGGGGGCCTACGAGCAGTACTTC	CASSGLAGAYEQYF
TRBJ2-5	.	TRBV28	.	TGTGCCAGCAGTTCTATACAGGGAGGGGAGACCCAGTACTTC	CASSSIQGGETQYF
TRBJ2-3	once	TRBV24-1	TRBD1	TGTGCCACCAGTGATAGGGGACAGGGAGTTACGCAGTATTTT	CATSDRGQGVTQYF
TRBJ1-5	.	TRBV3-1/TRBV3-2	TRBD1	TGTGCCAGCAGCCCGGGACAGGTTGATCAGCCCCAGCATTTT	CASSPGQVDQPQHF
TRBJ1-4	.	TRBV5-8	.	TGTGCCAGCAGCTTGGAGGGACAACCCTATGAAAAACTGTTTTTT	CASSLEGQPYEKLFF
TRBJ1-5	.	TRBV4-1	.	TGCGCCAGCAGCCAACAACAGGGTCGTGGTCAGCCCCAGCATTTT	CASSQQQGRGQPQHF
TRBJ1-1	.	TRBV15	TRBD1	TGTGCCACCGAGGGGGCGGTGAACACTGAAGCTTTCTTT	CATEGAVNTEAFF
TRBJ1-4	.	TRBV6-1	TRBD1	TGTGCCAGCAGTGATTGGACAGGGTTGAATGAAAAACTGTTTTTT	CASSDWTGLNEKLFF
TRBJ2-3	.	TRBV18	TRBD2	TGTGCCAGCTCACCAGCGGGGGCAGATACGCAGTATTTT	CASSPAGADTQYF
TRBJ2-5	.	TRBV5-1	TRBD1	TGCGCCAGCAGCTTAGGACAGGCTGGGGAGACCCAGTACTTC	CASSLGQAGETQYF
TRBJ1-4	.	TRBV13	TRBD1	TGTGCCAGCAGCTCCGGGACAGGATCCGAAAAACTGTTTTTT	CASSSGTGSEKLFF
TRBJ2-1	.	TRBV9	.	TGTGCCAGCAGCGCTAGCTACAATGAGCAGTTCTTC	CASSASYNEQFF
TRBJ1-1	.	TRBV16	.	TGTGCCAGCAGCCAAACAACCAACACTGAAGCTTTCTTT	CASSQTTNTEAFF
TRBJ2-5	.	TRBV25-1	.	TGTGCCAGCAGTTACACGGACAGAGAGACCCAGTACTTC	CASSYTDRETQYF
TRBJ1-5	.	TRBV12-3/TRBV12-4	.	TGTGCCAGCAGTTACGGGGGTCAGCCCCAGCATTTT	CASSYGGQPQHF
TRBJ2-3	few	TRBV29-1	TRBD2	TGCAGCGTTGAAAGGACTAGCGATCAGGCAGATACGCAGTATTTT	CSVERTSDQADTQYF
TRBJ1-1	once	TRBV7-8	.	TGTGCCACCCTCTTACAGGGAGTGGCGAACACTGAAGCTTTCTTT	CATLLQGVANTEAFF
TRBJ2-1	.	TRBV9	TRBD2	TGTGCCAGCAGCCCTAGACTAGCGGGGGGCTCAGATAGCTCCTACAATGAGCAGTTCTTC	CASSPRLAGGSDSSYNEQFF
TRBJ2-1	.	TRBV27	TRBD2	TGTGCCAGCAGTCCACGGGGGGGGAACGACTACAATGAGCAGTTCTTC	CASSPRGGNDYNEQFF
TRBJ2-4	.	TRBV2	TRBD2	TGTGCCAGCAGTCCGGGGGGGCCGATAAACATTCAGTACTTC	CASSPGGPINIQYF
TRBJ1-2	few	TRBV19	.	TGTGCCAGTACCACTTCGGGTTATGGCTACACCTTC	CASTTSGYGYTF
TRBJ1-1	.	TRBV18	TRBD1	TGTGCCAGCTCACCTTGGACAGGGGCCACCATGAACACTGAAGCTTTCTTT	CASSPWTGATMNTEAFF
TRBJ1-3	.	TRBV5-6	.	TGTGCCAGCAGCGACACAGGCTCTGGAAACACCATATATTTT	CASSDTGSGNTIYF
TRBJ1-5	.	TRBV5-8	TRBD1	TGTGCCAGCAGTCCCCGGGACAGGAGAGATCAGCCCCAGCATTTT	CASSPRDRRDQPQHF
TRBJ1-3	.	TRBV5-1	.	TGCGCCAGCAGCCGAGACGGACTCGACGAAAACACCATATATTTT	CASSRDGLDENTIYF
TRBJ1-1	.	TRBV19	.	TGTGCCAGTAGAAACACAGTTCAGGCTTTCTTT	CASRNTVQAFF
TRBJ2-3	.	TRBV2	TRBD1	TGTGCCAGCAGGGGGACAGGGGAGGGAGATACGCAGTATTTT	CASRGTGEGDTQYF
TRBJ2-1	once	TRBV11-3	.	TGTGCCAGCAGCCCACTAGGTTCCTACAATGAGCAGTTCTTC	CASSPLGSYNEQFF
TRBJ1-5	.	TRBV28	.	TGTGCCGCGGGCGGGGGCACCCGTTATAGCAATCAGCCCCAGCATTTT	CAAGGGTRYSNQPQHF
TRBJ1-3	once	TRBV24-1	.	TGTGCCACCACGGACAGCTCTGGAAACACCATATATTTT	CATTDSSGNTIYF
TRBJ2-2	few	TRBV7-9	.	TGTGCCAGCAGCTCCATCGAGGGAAATACGAACACCGGGGAGCTGTTTTTT	CASSSIEGNTNTGELFF
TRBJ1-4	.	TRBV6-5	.	TGTGCCAGCAGTTACTCAGGGGCAACTAATGAAAAACTGTTTTTT	CASSYSGATNEKLFF
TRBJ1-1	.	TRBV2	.	TGTGCCAGCAGTGGTTGGAGGAAGAACACTGAAGCTTTCTTT	CASSGWRKNTEAFF
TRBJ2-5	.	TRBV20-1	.	TGCAGTGCCCCACTCCAAGAGACCCAGTACTTC	CSAPLQETQYF
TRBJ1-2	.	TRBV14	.	TGTGCCAGCAGCTATTCTGGGGGCGGCTACACCTTC	CASSYSGGGYTF
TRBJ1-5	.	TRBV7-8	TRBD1	TGTGCCAGCAGCCTGCCGGACAGGGAAGGGATGAGGGAGAATCAGCCCCAGCATTTT	CASSLPDREGMRENQPQHF
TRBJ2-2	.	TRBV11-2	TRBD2	TGTGCAAGCTCCGGGACTAGGGCCGACGGGGAGCTGTTTTTT	CASSGTRADGELFF
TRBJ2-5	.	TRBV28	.	TGTGCCAGCAGCCCCGGTAGGGGAGGGACCCAGTACTTC	CASSPGRGGTQYF
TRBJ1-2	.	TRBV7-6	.	TGTGCCAGCAGCCCAGATTGGGGAGAGAATGGCTACACCTTC	CASSPDWGENGYTF
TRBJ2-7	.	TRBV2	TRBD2	TGTGCCAGCAGGGCCGGGACTAGCGGACGAAACGAGCAGTACTTC	CASRAGTSGRNEQYF